This is a list of T cell receptor beta chains from one sample in a study of blood T cell repertoires in COVID-19. Using immunoSEQ multiplex PCR, the repertoire was profiled, and TCRdb retains in-frame clones only, with some absent. The table shows roughly 250,000 clones, with roughly 80% occurring only once. Material: peripheral blood. All receptors derive from an elderly woman with acute or convalescent COVID-19. Both conserved end residues are part of each CDR3. D genes are given only for firm matches.

V	D	J	CDR3
TRBV5-4	TRBD1	TRBJ2-6	CASSFRQGVPGANVLTF
TRBV7-2	.	TRBJ1-5	CASSLVRGSAGQPQHF
TRBV6-5	TRBD1	TRBJ1-3	CASMYRGAPGNTIYF
TRBV7-9	.	TRBJ1-1	CASSLRDSTEAFF
TRBV19	.	TRBJ2-3	CASSIGGEADTQYF
TRBV6-1	.	TRBJ1-4	CASSEAVGRINEKLFF
TRBV2	.	TRBJ1-1	CASSYRMNTEAFF
TRBV6-2/TRBV6-3	TRBD2	TRBJ2-1	CASSYFPGLADEQFF
TRBV19	.	TRBJ1-5	CASHPQEGRNQPQHF
TRBV19	.	TRBJ1-3	CASSMGLSAGNTIYF
TRBV28	.	TRBJ2-1	CASTPGGPYNEQFF
TRBV27	.	TRBJ2-1	CASSTMGPQTNEQFF
TRBV3-1/TRBV3-2	.	TRBJ1-2	CASSQETGTGYGYTF
TRBV3-1/TRBV3-2	.	TRBJ2-3	CASSQELWGGRDTQYF
TRBV14	.	TRBJ1-4	CASSQGRPGGEKLFF
TRBV28	.	TRBJ1-4	CASSLPLGAATNEKLFF
TRBV5-1	.	TRBJ2-2	CASSFPQGNTGELFF
TRBV27	.	TRBJ2-1	CASSPRGATRAYTEQFF
TRBV29-1	.	TRBJ2-3	CSVATGFTDTQYF
TRBV11-1	.	TRBJ2-1	CASSLRSTSSYNEQFF
TRBV18	TRBD1	TRBJ2-6	CASSPPTGGAGANVLTF
TRBV9	TRBD1	TRBJ2-6	CASSVAGGSGANVLTF
TRBV7-6	TRBD1	TRBJ2-7	CASSLIQGMSYEQYF
TRBV2	TRBD1	TRBJ1-1	CASSLGTENTEAFF
TRBV28	.	TRBJ1-4	CASSTGVTNEKLFF
TRBV12-3/TRBV12-4	.	TRBJ1-5	CASSLVTGAQHF
TRBV20-1	TRBD1	TRBJ2-2	CSASSDRVTGELFF
TRBV27	.	TRBJ1-1	CASKARGNTEAFF
TRBV29-1	TRBD1	TRBJ1-3	CSAGQGAGNTIYF
TRBV10-2	.	TRBJ1-5	CASSESGVNQPQHF
TRBV12-3/TRBV12-4	.	TRBJ1-4	CASQRQVNEKLFF
TRBV6-6	.	TRBJ2-3	CASSYSNVGGTDTQYF
TRBV7-3	.	TRBJ2-7	CASSLWAEQYF
TRBV28	TRBD1	TRBJ1-5	CASSSDRGPNNQPQHF
TRBV2	.	TRBJ1-2	CASSVIDWRYTF
TRBV27	.	TRBJ1-6	CASSPTGEYISPLHF